Included here is one TCR beta chain sequence, with context. This clonotype has a handful of counts. The antigen it recognizes is unknown. The input lacks base qualities; no much larger clone sits a single base away. Libraries were constructed by 5' RACE. Sequenced on an Illumina HiSeq 2000. A universal primer binding site was introduced by template switching, and a unique molecular identifier was present in the final cDNA, enabling accurate counting of TCR cDNA molecules. First-strand cDNA for TCR alpha and beta chains was synthesized from specific primers in the conserved constant-segment region. To control for contamination, each cDNA library was double barcoded with a SMART-Mk sample barcode plus Illumina barcodes. TruSeq adapter sequences along with Illumina sample barcodes were introduced in two successive PCR steps. TCR alpha and beta cDNA libraries were sequenced on the Illumina HiSeq platform with custom primers. The study's processing was this. MiGEC was used to process raw reads and extract unique molecular identifiers, and MiXCR was used to find CDR3 positions. For each individual, recombination models were inferred using an EM algorithm with the repgenHMM and IGoR tools. The tcR package in R was used for shared clonotype analysis, with sharing normalized by the product of cloneset sizes. Out-of-frame nonproductive sequences were analyzed to study raw recombination free of thymic and clonal selection effects. TCRdb reran the public reads through fastp at Q25 and MiXCR, keeping productive beta chains. For every CDR3 protein sequence, its rows merge into one entry that carries the most common genes and DNA. What appears here as the V and J calls and clone size reflects TCRdb's work, not the paper's. Here the sample has about 890,000 distinct CDR3 sequences; roughly an eighth occur a single time. Around 1.5% of the sample is in the top ten clones.

This sample was included in a study of identical twins (dated by TCRdb to 2016 to 2017). A note on the overall study: TCR alpha and beta repertoires from monozygotic twins, unrelated adults of various ages and cord blood were deep-sequenced to test whether fetal clonotypes persist. To rule out contamination, replicate twin experiments were performed at different times with different library preparation protocols. The investigation overall reported the following: Because the same donors could not be followed over many years, the conclusions relied on cross-sectional statistical analysis. Abundant cord blood beta clonotypes carried fewer insertions; young adult naive repertoires showed a weaker similar trend, while memory repertoires showed none. Zero-insertion analyses could be partly confounded by invariant T cells such as MAIT and iNKT, although diverse VJ usage argued against such confounding for most clonotypes. Out-of-frame TCR alpha sequences shared between twins showed an excess of low generation-probability sequences compared with coincidental sharing between unrelated individuals. In monozygotic twins, recombination models systematically underestimated out-of-frame TCR alpha sharing, but the models matched the sharing seen between unrelated individuals. A weaker excess of twin sharing was found in beta out-of-frame sequences because the signal-to-noise ratio was lowered by fewer shared sequences.

The CDR3 holds 14 amino acids from the cysteine to the phenylalanine. The sequence is cut down to CDR3 DNA, 42 bases in frame from base 1. The trim is 6 bases for V and 8 bases for J, with a gap of 17 bases between the germline ends. Only healthy Caucasian donors were included. Three pairs of female monozygotic twins, all aged roughly 18 to 30 years, made up the twin cohort. Peripheral blood mononuclear cells were the source from which RNA for the TCR libraries was isolated. The sample also formed part of further work on yellow fever vaccine responses in identical twins. In that second paper, the authors write: According to the authors, in identical twins the way T cells responded to vaccination appeared partly convergent and partly personalized. Focusing on identical twins, the study followed the T cell clones that responded to the vaccine, and did so with precision.

The chain couples TRBV12-3 or TRBV12-4 to TRBJ2-1; a tentative D match to TRBD1 spans 5 bases. Material: PBMCs. This sequence originates from a woman younger than 30 in good health. CDR3 loop: CASRIGPPRDEQFF. The bases read TGTGCCAGCAGGATAGGACCGCCCAGGGATGAGCAGTTCTTC.